This entry lists 2 T cell receptor beta chains sequenced from one sample in a study of blood T cell repertoires in COVID-19. Sequencing used immunoSEQ multiplex PCR; TCRdb keeps in-frame clones, though not all of them. This sample has about 210,000 clones, with approximately 90% found just once. Input material: PBMCs or T cells enriched from blood (not recorded which). These receptors were taken from a middle-aged woman in a cohort exposed to, infected with or recovered from COVID-19 (not recorded which).

In its sample, this clone was seen once. The chain couples TRBV11-3 to TRBJ2-6; maybe TRBD1 (5 bases). CDR3 length: 15 residues. Germline CDR1 SGHNT, CDR2 YENEEA. V lost 6 bases to trimming and J lost 4 bases, with 13 bases between them. CDR3 coding DNA: TGTGCCAGCAGAAAAGGGGATACGGGGGCCAACGTCCTGACTTTC. This encodes CASRKGDTGANVLTF.

The chain employs TRBV6-1 and TRBJ1-2, with 12 positions matching TRBD1. Germline V gene data show CDR1 as MNHNS and CDR2 as SASEGT. CDR3 length: 17 amino acids. J gave up 1 base and V 4 bases, and 7 bases lay outside the gene matches. The CDR3 DNA is TGTGCCAGCAGTGGCGAGGGACAGGGGGCGATTAACTATGGCTACACCTTC. This translates into CASSGEGQGAINYGYTF.